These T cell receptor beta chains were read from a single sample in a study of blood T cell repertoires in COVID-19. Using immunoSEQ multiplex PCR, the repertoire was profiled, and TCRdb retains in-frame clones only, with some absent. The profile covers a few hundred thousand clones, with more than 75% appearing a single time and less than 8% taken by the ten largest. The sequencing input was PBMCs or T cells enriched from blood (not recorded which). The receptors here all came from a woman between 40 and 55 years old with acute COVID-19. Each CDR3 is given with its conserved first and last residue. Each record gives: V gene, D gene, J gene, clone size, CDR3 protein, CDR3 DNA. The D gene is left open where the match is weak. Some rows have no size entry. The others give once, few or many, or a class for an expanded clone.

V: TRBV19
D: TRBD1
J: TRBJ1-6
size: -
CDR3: CASSITGTAARSPLHF
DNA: TGTGCCAGTAGTATCACCGGGACAGCGGCGAGATCACCCCTCCACTTT

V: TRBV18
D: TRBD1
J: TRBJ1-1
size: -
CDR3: CASSPRQGRANTEAFF
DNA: TGTGCCAGCTCACCAAGACAGGGGAGGGCGAACACTGAAGCTTTCTTT

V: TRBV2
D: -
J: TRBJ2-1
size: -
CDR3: CASSKTGSSYNEQFF
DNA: TGTGCCAGCAGTAAGACAGGAAGCTCCTACAATGAGCAGTTCTTC

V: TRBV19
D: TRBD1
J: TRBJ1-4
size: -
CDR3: CASSLWGTGSEKLFF
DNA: TGTGCCAGTAGTCTTTGGGGGACAGGGTCCGAAAAACTGTTTTTT

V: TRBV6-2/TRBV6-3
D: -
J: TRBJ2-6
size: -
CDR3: CASSYSLQGPSSGANVLTF
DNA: TGTGCCAGCAGTTACTCCCTACAGGGCCCGAGCTCTGGGGCCAACGTCCTGACTTTC

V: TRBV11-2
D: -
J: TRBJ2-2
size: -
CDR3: CASSLDMGADTGELFF
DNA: TGTGCCAGCAGCTTAGATATGGGGGCGGACACCGGGGAGCTGTTTTTT

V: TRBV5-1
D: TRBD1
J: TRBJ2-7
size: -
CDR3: CASSLDGTGPYEQYF
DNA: TGCGCCAGCAGCTTGGACGGGACAGGGCCCTACGAGCAGTACTTC

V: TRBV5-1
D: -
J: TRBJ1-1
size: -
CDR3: CASSLGAMNTEAFF
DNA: TGCGCCAGCAGCTTGGGGGCGATGAACACTGAAGCTTTCTTT

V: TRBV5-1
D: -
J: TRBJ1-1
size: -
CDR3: CASSLGEEATEAFF
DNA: TGCGCCAGCAGCTTGGGGGAGGAGGCCACTGAAGCTTTCTTT

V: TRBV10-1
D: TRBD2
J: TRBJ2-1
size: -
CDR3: CASSSGRATNEQFF
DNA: TGCGCCAGCAGTAGCGGGAGGGCCACTAATGAGCAGTTCTTC

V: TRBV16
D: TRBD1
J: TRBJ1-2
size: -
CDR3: CASSHQTGLKYGYTF
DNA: TGTGCCAGCAGCCACCAGACAGGGTTGAAATATGGCTACACCTTC

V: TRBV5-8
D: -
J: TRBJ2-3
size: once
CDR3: CASSPGDFRTQYF
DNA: TGTGCCAGCAGCCCCGGGGACTTTCGCACGCAGTATTTT

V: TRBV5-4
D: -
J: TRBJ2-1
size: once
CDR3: CASSLVVSPGEQFF
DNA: TGTGCCAGCAGCTTGGTGGTTTCCCCAGGAGAGCAGTTCTTC

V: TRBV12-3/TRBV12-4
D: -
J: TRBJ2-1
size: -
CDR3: CASSLVQYNEQFF
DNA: TGTGCCAGCAGTTTAGTACAGTACAATGAGCAGTTCTTC

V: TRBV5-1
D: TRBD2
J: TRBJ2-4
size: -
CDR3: CASSPSGGAPHHIQYF
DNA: TGCGCCAGCAGCCCCAGCGGGGGGGCTCCCCATCACATTCAGTACTTC

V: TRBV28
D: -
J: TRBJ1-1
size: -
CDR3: CASSSISPDRLAAFF
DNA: TGTGCCAGCAGTTCGATAAGCCCAGACAGGCTGGCAGCTTTCTTT

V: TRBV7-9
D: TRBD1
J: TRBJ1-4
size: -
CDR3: CASSTGTGYNEKLFF
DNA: TGTGCCAGCAGCACCGGGACAGGTTATAATGAAAAACTGTTTTTT

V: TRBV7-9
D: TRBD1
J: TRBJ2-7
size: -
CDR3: CAMGRDREGSEQYF
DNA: TGTGCCATGGGCCGGGACAGAGAGGGCTCCGAGCAGTACTTC

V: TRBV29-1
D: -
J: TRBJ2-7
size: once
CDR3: CSVDGGLRARAYEQYF
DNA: TGCAGCGTTGATGGCGGGCTCCGAGCCCGGGCCTACGAGCAGTACTTC

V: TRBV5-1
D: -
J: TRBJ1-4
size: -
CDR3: CASSTEGTTNEKLFF
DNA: TGCGCCAGCAGCACCGAGGGAACAACTAATGAAAAACTGTTTTTT

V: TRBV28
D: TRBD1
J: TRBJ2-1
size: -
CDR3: CASSGTASWFF
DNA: TGTGCCAGCAGCGGGACAGCCTCTTGGTTCTTC

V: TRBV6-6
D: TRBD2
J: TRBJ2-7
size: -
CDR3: CASSRSNSGSDPLSYEQYF
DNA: TGTGCCAGCAGCCGATCCAATAGCGGGAGTGATCCTCTTTCCTACGAGCAGTACTTC

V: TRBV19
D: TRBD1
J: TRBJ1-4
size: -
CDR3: CASSIPVTGAGEKLFF
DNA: TGTGCCAGTAGTATTCCGGTCACAGGGGCGGGGGAAAAACTGTTTTTT

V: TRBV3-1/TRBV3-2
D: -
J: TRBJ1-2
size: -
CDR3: CASSPTRANYGYTF
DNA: TGTGCCAGCAGCCCGACAAGAGCTAACTATGGCTACACCTTC

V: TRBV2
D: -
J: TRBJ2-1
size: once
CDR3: CASRRQNSYNEQFF
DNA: TGTGCCAGCAGGCGACAGAACTCCTACAATGAGCAGTTCTTC

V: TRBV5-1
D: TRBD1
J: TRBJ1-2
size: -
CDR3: CASSLPDRGYGYTF
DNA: TGCGCCAGCAGCCTACCGGACAGGGGCTATGGCTACACCTTC

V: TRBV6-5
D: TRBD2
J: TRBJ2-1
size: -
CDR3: CASAREVRNNEQFF
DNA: TGTGCCAGCGCCCGGGAGGTCCGAAACAATGAGCAGTTCTTC

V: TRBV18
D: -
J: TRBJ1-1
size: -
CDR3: CASSAGPNTEAFF
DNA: TGTGCCAGCTCGGCTGGGCCGAACACTGAAGCTTTCTTT

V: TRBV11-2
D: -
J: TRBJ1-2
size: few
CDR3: CASSPQHRYGYTF
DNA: TGTGCCAGCAGCCCACAGCACCGTTATGGCTACACCTTC

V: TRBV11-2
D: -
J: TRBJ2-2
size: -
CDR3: CASSLQNTGELFF
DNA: TGTGCCAGCAGCTTACAGAACACCGGGGAGCTGTTTTTT

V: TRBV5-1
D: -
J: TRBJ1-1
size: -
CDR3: CVSSLLGQLNTEAFF
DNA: TGCGTCAGCAGCTTGCTAGGCCAGTTGAACACTGAAGCTTTCTTT

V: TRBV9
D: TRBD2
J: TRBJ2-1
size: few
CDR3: CASSVLAGGFVDEQFF
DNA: TGTGCCAGCAGCGTACTAGCGGGGGGTTTCGTCGATGAGCAGTTCTTC

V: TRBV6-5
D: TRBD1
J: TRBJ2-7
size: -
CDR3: CASSRPGQVSHEQYF
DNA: TGTGCCAGCAGCCGCCCGGGACAGGTCTCCCACGAGCAGTACTTC

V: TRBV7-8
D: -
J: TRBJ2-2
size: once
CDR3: CASSLTGTGELFF
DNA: TGTGCCAGCAGCTTAACAGGGACCGGGGAGCTGTTTTTT

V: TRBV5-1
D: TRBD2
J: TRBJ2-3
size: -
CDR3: CASSPPLAGGGDTQYF
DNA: TGCGCCAGCAGCCCTCCACTAGCGGGGGGGGGCGATACGCAGTATTTT

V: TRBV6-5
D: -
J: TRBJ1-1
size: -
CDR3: CASRIQGNTEAFF
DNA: TGTGCCAGCAGGATACAGGGGAACACTGAAGCTTTCTTT

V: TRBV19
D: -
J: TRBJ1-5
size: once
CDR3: CASSTGLGRNSNQPQHF
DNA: TGTGCCAGTAGTACAGGCCTCGGTCGGAATAGCAATCAGCCCCAGCATTTT

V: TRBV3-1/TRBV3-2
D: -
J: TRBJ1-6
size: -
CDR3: CASSKVLQSNSPLHF
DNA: TGTGCCAGCAGCAAAGTCCTACAGTCCAATTCACCCCTCCACTTT

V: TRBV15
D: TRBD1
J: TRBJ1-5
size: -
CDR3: CATSRDTTGMDQPQHF
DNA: TGTGCCACCAGCAGAGATACGACAGGGATGGATCAGCCCCAGCATTTT

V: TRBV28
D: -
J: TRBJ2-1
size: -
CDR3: CASSLIWGRTNNEQFF
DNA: TGTGCCAGCAGTTTAATTTGGGGCCGTACCAACAATGAGCAGTTCTTC

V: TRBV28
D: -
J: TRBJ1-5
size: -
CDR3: CASSLGQINQPQHF
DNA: TGTGCCAGCAGTTTAGGACAGATTAATCAGCCCCAGCATTTT

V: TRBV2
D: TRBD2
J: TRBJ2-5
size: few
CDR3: CASSEALAGETQYF
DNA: TGTGCCAGCAGTGAGGCTCTAGCGGGAGAGACCCAGTACTTC

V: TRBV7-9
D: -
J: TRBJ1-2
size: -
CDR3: CASSLVGGGNTVYGYTF
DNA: TGTGCCAGCAGCTTAGTCGGTGGAGGGAATACTGTCTATGGCTACACCTTC

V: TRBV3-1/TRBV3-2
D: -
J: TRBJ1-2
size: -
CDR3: CASSQDVHYGYTF
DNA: TGTGCCAGCAGCCAAGACGTCCACTATGGCTACACCTTC

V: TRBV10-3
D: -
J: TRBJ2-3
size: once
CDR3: CAISERADTQYF
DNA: TGTGCCATCAGTGAGCGCGCGGATACGCAGTATTTT

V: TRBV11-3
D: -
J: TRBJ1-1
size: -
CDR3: CASSFLGGTEAFF
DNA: TGTGCCAGCAGCTTCCTCGGGGGAACTGAAGCTTTCTTT

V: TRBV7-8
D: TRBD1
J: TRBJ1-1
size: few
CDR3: CASSLEGRGWITEAFF
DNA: TGTGCCAGCAGCTTAGAGGGCAGGGGGTGGATCACTGAAGCTTTCTTT

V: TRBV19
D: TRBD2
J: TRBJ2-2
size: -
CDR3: CASSMGGGMNTGELFF
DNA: TGTGCCAGTAGTATGGGCGGGGGGATGAACACCGGGGAGCTGTTTTTT

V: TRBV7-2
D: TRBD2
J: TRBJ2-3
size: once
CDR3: CASSPGLAGGPEDTQYF
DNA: TGTGCCAGCAGCCCAGGTTTAGCGGGAGGGCCTGAAGATACGCAGTATTTT

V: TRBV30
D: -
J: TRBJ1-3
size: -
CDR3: CAWIRGGGNTIYF
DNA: TGTGCCTGGATCCGGGGAGGGGGAAACACCATATATTTT

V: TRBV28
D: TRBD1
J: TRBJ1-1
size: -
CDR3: CASSYHRGQGAFF
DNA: TGTGCCAGCAGTTACCATCGTGGACAGGGTGCTTTCTTT

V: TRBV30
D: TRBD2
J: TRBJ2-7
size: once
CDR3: CAWRQLAGSYEQYF
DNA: TGTGCCTGGAGGCAACTAGCGGGGTCCTACGAGCAGTACTTC

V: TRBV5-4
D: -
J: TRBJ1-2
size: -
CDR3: CASSLDRENYGYTF
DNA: TGTGCCAGCAGCTTGGACAGAGAGAACTATGGCTACACCTTC

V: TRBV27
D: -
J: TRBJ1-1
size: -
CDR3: CASSLRGQGGSGNTEAFF
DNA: TGTGCCAGCAGTTTACGCGGGCAGGGAGGGTCAGGGAACACTGAAGCTTTCTTT

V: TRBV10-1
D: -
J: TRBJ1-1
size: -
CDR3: CASSDTSEAFF
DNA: TGCGCCAGCAGTGATACCAGTGAAGCTTTCTTT

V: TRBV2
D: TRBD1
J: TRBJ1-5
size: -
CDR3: CASSAGTGETQPQHF
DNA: TGTGCCAGCAGTGCCGGAACAGGGGAAACCCAGCCCCAGCATTTT

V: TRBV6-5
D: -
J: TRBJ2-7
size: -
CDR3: CASSSLGAGGYEQYF
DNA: TGTGCCAGCAGTTCCTTAGGAGCAGGGGGGTACGAGCAGTACTTC

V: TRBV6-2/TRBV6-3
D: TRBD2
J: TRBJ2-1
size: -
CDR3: CASSYSLAGVEQFF
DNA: TGTGCCAGCAGTTACTCACTAGCGGGAGTTGAGCAGTTCTTC

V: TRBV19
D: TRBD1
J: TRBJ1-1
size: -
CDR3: CASRGRGPDTEAFF
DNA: TGTGCCAGTAGGGGCAGGGGGCCAGACACTGAAGCTTTCTTT